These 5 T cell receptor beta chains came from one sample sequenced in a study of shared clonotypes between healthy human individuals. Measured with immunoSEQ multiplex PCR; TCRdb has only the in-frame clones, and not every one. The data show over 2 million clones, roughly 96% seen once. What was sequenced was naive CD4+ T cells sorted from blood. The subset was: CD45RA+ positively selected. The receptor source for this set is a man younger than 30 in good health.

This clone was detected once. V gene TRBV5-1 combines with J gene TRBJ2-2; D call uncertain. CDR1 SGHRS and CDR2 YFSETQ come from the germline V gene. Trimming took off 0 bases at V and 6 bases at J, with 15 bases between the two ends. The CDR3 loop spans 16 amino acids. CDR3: CASSLAGRWVSGELFF. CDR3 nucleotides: TGCGCCAGCAGCTTGGCCGGGCGGTGGGTGTCCGGGGAGCTGTTTTTT. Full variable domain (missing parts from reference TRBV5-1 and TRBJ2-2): KAGVTQTPRYLIKTRGQQVTLSCSPISGHRSVSWYQQTPGQGLQFLFEYFSETQRNKGNFPGRFSGRQFSNSRSEMNVSTLELGDSALYLCASSLAGRWVSGELFFGEGSRLTVL.

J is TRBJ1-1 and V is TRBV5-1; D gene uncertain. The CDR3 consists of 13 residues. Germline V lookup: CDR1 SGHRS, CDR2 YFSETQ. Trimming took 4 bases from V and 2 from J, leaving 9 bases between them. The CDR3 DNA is TGCGCCAGCAGCATAAACAGTAACACTGAAGCTTTCTTT. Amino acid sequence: CASSINSNTEAFF.

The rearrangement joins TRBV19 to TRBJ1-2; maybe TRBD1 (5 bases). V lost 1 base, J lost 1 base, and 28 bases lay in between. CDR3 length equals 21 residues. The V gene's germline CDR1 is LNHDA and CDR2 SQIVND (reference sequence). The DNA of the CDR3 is TGTGCCAGTAGTATAGGTCGGCTTGCGGGGCTAGCGGCAGGAGATAACTATGGCTACACCTTC. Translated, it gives CASSIGRLAGLAAGDNYGYTF.

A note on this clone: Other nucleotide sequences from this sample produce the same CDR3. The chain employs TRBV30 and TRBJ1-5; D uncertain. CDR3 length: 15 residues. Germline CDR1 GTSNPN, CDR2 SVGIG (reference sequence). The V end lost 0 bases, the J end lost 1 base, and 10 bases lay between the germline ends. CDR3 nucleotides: TGTGCCTGGAGTGTACGAGGAATCAGCAATCAGCCCCAGCATTTT. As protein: CAWSVRGISNQPQHF. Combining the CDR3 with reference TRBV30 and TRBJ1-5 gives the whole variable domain SQTIHQWPATLVQPVGSPLSLECTVEGTSNPNLYWYRQAAGRGLQLLFYSVGIGQISSEVPQNLSASRPQDRQFILSSKKLLLSDSGFYLCAWSVRGISNQPQHFGDGTRLSIL.

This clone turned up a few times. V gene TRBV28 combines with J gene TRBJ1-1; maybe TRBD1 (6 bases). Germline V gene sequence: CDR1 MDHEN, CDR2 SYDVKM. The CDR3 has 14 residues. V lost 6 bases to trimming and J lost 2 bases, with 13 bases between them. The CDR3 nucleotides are TGTGCCAGCAGCCGGGGGGGCACTAACACTGAAGCTTTCTTT. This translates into CASSRGGTNTEAFF.